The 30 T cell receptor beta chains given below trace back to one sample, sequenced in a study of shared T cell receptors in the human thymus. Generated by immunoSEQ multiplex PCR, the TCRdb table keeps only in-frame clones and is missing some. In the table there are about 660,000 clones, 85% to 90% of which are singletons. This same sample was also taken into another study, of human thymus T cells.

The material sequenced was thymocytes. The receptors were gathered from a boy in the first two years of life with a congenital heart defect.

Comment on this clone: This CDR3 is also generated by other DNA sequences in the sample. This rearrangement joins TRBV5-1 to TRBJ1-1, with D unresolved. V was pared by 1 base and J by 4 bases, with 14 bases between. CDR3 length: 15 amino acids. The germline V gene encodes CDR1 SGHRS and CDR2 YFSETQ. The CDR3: CASSLRQVGGTEAFF. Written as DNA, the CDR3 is TGCGCCAGCAGCTTGAGGCAGGTCGGTGGCACTGAAGCTTTCTTT. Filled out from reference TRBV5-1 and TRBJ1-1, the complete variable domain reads KAGVTQTPRYLIKTRGQQVTLSCSPISGHRSVSWYQQTPGQGLQFLFEYFSETQRNKGNFPGRFSGRQFSNSRSEMNVSTLELGDSALYLCASSLRQVGGTEAFFGQGTRLTVV.

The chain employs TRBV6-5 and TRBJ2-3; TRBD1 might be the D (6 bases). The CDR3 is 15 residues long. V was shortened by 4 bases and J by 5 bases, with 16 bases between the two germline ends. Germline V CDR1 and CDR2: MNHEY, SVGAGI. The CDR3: CASSFLGTQGDTQYF. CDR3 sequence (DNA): TGTGCCAGCAGTTTCTTAGGGACACAGGGAGATACGCAGTATTTT.

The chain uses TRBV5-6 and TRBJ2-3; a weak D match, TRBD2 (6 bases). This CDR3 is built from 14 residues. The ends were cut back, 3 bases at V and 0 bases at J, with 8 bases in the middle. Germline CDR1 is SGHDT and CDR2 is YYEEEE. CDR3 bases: TGTGCCAGCAGCTGGAGGGAGAGCACAGATACGCAGTATTTT. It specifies CASSWRESTDTQYF.

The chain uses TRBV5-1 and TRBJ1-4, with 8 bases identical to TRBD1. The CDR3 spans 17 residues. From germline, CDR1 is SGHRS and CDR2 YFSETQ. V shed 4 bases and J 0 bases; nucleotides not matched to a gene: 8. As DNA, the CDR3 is TGCGCCAGCAGCCCCGGTCCGGACAGGGCAACTAATGAAAAACTGTTTTTT. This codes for CASSPGPDRATNEKLFF.

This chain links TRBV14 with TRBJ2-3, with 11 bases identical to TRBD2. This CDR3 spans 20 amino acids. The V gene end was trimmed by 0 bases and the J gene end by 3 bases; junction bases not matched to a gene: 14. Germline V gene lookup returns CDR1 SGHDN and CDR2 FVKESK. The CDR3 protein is CASSQDRGGLSGRGTDTQYF. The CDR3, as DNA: TGTGCCAGCAGCCAAGATCGCGGGGGGCTTAGCGGGAGGGGAACAGATACGCAGTATTTT. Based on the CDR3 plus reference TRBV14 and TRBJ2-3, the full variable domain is EAGVTQFPSHSVIEKGQTVTLRCDPISGHDNLYWYRRVMGKEIKFLLHFVKESKQDESGMPNNRFLAERTGGTYSTLKVQPAELEDSGVYFCASSQDRGGLSGRGTDTQYFGPGTRLTVL.

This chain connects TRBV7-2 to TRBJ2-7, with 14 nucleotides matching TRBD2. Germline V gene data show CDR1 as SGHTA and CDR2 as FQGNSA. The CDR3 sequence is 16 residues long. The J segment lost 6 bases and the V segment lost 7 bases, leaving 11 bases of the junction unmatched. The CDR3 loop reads CASTPWGLAGVSEQYF. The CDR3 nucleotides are TGTGCCAGCACCCCCTGGGGACTAGCGGGAGTCTCCGAGCAGTACTTC.

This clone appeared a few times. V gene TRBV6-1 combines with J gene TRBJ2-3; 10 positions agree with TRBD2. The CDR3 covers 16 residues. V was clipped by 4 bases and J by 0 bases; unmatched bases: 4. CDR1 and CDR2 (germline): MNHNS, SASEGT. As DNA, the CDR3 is TGTGCCAGCAGTGCCAGGACTAGCGGTAGCACAGATACGCAGTATTTT. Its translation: CASSARTSGSTDTQYF.

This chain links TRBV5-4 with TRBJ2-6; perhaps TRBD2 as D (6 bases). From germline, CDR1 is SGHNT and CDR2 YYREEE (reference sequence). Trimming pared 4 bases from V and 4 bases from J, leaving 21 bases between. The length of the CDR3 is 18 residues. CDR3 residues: CASSTGPRDSSGANVLTF. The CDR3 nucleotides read TGTGCCAGCAGCACCGGGCCAAGGGACTCTTCAGGGGCCAACGTCCTGACTTTC.

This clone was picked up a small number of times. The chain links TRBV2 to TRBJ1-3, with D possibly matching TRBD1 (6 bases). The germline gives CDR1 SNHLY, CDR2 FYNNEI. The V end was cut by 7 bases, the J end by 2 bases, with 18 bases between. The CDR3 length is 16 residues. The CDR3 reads CASIGGGAQTGNTIYF. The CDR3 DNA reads TGTGCCAGCATTGGGGGGGGCGCCCAGACTGGAAACACCATATATTTT.

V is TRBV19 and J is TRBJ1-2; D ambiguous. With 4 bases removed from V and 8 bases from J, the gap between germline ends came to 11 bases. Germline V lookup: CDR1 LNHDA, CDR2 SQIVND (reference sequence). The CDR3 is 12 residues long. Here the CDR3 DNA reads TGTGCCAGTAGTACGAGACTGCCAGGCTACACCTTC. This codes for CASSTRLPGYTF.

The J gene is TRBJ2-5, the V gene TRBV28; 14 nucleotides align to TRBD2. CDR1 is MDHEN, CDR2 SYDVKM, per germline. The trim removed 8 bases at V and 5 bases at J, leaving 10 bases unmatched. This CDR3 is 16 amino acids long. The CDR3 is CASELPGLAGVETQYF. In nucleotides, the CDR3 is TGTGCCAGCGAGCTACCGGGACTAGCGGGAGTGGAGACCCAGTACTTC.

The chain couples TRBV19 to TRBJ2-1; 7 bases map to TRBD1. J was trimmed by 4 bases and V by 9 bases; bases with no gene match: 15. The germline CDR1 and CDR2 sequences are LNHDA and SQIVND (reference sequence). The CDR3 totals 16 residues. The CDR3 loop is CARTQGDREGYNEQFF. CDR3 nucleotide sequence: TGTGCCAGGACTCAAGGGGACAGAGAGGGATACAATGAGCAGTTCTTC.

The DNA for the CDR3 is TGTGCCATCAGTGACCGACTAAACAATGAGCAGTTCTTC. Its translation is CAISDRLNNEQFF. The chain uses TRBV10-3 and TRBJ2-1, with a weak D call TRBD2 (5 bases). V was pared by 3 bases and J by 5 bases, with 8 bases between. The germline V gene encodes CDR1 ENHRY and CDR2 SYGVKD. This CDR3 spans 13 amino acids.

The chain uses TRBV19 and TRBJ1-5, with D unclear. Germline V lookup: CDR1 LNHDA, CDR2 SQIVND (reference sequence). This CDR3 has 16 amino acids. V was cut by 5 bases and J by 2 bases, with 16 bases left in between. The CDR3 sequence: CASSAGLPWGNQPQHF. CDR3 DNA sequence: TGTGCCAGTAGTGCGGGCCTACCGTGGGGCAATCAGCCCCAGCATTTT. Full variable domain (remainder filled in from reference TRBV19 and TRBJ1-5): DGGITQSPKYLFRKEGQNVTLSCEQNLNHDAMYWYRQDPGQGLRLIYYSQIVNDFQKGDIAEGYSVSREKKESFPLTVTSAQKNPTAFYLCASSAGLPWGNQPQHFGDGTRLSIL.

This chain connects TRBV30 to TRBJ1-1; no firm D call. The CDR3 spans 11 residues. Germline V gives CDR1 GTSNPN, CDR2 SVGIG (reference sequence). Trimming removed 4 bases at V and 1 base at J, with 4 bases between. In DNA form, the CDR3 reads TGTGCCTGGAAGAGGAACACTGAAGCTTTCTTT. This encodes CAWKRNTEAFF.

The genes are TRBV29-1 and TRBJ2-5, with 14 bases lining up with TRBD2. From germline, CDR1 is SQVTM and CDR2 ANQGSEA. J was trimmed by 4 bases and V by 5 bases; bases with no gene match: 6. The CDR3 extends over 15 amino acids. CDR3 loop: CSVSGTSGRRETQYF. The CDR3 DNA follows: TGCAGCGTTTCCGGGACTAGCGGGAGACGAGAGACCCAGTACTTC.

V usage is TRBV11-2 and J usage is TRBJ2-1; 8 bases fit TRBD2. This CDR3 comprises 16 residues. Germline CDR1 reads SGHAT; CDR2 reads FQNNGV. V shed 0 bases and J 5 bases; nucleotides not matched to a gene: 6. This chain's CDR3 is CASSLDSSGSDNEQFF. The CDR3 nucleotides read TGTGCCAGCAGCTTAGACTCTAGCGGGTCTGACAATGAGCAGTTCTTC.

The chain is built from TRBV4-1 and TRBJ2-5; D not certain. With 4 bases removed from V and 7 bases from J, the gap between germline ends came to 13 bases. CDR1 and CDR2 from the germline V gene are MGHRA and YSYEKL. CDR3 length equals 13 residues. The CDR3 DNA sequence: TGCGCCAGCAGCCGTGAGCCCGAGGTGACCCAGTACTTC. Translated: CASSREPEVTQYF.

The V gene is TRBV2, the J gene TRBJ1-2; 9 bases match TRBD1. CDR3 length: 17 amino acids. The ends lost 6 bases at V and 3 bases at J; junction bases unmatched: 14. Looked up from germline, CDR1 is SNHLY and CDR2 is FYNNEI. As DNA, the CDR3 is TGTGCCAGCAGCGATCCGGGACAGGGATGTAGGGACTATGGCTACACCTTC. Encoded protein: CASSDPGQGCRDYGYTF.

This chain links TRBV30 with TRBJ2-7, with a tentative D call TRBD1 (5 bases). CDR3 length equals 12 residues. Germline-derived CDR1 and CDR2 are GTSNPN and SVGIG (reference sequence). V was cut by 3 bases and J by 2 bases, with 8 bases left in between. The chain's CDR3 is CAWRDTPYEQYF. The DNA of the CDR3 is TGTGCCTGGAGGGACACCCCCTACGAGCAGTACTTC.

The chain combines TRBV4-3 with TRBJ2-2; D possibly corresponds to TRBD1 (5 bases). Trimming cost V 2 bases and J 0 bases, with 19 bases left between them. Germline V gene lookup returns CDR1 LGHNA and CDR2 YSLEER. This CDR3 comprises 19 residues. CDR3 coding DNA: TGCGCCAGCAGCCAATTTAAAACACCAGGGTCATCGAACACCGGGGAGCTGTTTTTT. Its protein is CASSQFKTPGSSNTGELFF.

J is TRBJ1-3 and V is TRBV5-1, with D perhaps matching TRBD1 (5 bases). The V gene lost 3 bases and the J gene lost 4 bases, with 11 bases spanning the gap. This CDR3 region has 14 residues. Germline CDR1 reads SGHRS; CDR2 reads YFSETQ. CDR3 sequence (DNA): TGCGCCAGCAGCTCGCAGGGTCCCGGAAACACCATATATTTT. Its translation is CASSSQGPGNTIYF.

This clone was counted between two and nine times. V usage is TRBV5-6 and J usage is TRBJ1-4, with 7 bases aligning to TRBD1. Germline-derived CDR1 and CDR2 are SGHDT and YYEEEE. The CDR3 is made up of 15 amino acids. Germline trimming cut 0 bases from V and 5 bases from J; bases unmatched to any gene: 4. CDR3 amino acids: CASSLGQGLNEKLFF. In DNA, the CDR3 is TGTGCCAGCAGCTTGGGACAGGGTTTGAATGAAAAACTGTTTTTT.

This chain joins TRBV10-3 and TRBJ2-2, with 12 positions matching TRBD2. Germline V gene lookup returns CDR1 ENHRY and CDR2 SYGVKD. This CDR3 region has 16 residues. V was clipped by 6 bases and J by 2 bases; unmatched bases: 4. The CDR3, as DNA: TGTGCCATCAGGGGACTAGCGGGCCGTAACACCGGGGAGCTGTTTTTT. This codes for CAIRGLAGRNTGELFF.

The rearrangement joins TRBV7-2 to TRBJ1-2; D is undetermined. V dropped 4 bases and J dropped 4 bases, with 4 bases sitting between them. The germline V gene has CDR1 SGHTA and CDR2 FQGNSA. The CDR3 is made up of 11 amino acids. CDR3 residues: CASSSRYGYTF. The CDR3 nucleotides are TGTGCCAGCAGCTCCCGCTATGGCTACACCTTC.

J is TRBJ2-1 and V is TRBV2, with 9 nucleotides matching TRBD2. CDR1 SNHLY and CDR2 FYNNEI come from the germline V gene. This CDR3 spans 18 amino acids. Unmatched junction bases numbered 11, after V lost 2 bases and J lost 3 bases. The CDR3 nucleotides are TGTGCCAGCAGTGAAATCTTCGGTCTAGCGGGAAACTACAATGAGCAGTTCTTC. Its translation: CASSEIFGLAGNYNEQFF.

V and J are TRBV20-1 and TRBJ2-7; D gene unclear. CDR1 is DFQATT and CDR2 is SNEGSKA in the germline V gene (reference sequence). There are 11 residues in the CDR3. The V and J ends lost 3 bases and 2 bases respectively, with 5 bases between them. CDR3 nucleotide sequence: TGCAGTGCTAGCCTAGCCTACGAGCAGTACTTC. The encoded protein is CSASLAYEQYF.

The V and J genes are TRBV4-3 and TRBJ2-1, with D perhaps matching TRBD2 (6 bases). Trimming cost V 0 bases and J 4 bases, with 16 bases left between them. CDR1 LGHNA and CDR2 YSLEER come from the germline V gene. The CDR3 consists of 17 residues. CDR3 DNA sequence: TGCGCCAGCAGCCAAGAGGGAAGGGACTCCTCTTACAATGAGCAGTTCTTC. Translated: CASSQEGRDSSYNEQFF.

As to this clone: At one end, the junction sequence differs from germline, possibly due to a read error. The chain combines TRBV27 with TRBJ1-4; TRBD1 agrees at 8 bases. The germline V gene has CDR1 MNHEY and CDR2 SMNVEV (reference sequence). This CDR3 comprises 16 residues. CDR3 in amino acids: CANSLLTGDANEKLFF. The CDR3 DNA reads TGTGCCAACAGTTTATTGACAGGGGATGCTAATGAAAAACTGTTTTTT.

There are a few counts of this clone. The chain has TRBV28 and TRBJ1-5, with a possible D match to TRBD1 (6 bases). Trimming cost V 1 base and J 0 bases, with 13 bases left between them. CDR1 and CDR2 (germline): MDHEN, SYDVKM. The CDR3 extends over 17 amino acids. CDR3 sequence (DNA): TGTGCCAGCAGTTTATCAAACCGCAGGGGTAGCAATCAGCCCCAGCATTTT. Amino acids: CASSLSNRRGSNQPQHF.